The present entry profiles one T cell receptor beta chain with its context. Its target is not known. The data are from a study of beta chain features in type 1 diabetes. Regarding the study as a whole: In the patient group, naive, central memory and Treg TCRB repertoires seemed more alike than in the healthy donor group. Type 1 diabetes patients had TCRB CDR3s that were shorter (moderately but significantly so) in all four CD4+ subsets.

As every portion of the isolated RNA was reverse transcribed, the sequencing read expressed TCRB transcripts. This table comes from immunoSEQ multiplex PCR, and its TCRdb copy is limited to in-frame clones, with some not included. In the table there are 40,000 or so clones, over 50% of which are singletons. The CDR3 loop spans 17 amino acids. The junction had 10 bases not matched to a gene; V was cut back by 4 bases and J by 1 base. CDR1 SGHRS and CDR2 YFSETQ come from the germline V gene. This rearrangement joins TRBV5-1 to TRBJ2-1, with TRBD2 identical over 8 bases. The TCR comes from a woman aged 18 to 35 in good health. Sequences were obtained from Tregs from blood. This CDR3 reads CASSPGPPGGSYNEQFF. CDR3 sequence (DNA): TGCGCCAGCAGCCCCGGGCCACCGGGAGGGTCCTACAATGAGCAGTTCTTC.